What follows is one T cell receptor beta chain and its context. CDR3 length: 15 amino acids. Germline V CDR1 and CDR2: MNHEY, SVGAGI. Trimming cost V 6 bases and J 7 bases; bases outside gene matches: 9. Authors' methods: The assay estimated nucleated cells by amplifying reference gene primers. Sequenced by immunoSEQ multiplex PCR; TCRdb stores in-frame clones only, minus some. The V and J calls and the clone size are those of that table, but D and trimming were determined from the DNA. The table includes 180,000 or so clones, roughly 84% detected once. This record belongs to a study of blood T cell repertoires in COVID-19. About the study: The study drew acute and convalescent COVID-19 samples from the United States, Italy and Spain. The analysed material was cDNA or gDNA that came from T cells, B-cell-depleted T cells, or PBMCs.

The clonotype comes from a man aged 55 to 70 who had recovered from COVID-19. Input material: peripheral blood. This sequence joins TRBV6-5 and TRBJ1-5; TRBD1 aligns across 10 bases. The CDR3 coding sequence is TGTGCCAGCAGGGGGGACAGGGGCGATAGGCAGCCCCAGCATTTT. As protein: CASRGDRGDRQPQHF.